The 22 T cell receptor beta chains below come from one sample, sequenced in a study of cytomegalovirus exposure and HLA in healthy donors. It was with 60 Vbeta and 13 Jbeta primers that the PCR ran. Clones were sequenced by immunoSEQ multiplex PCR, and TCRdb holds only the in-frame ones, with some missing. This table has 160,000 or so clones, just under 80% appearing once. The sample was PBMCs. The receptors shown here come from a man younger than 35 in good health and CMV-seropositive.

This clone was counted between two and nine times. J is TRBJ2-1 and V is TRBV15, with 9 bases aligning to TRBD1. The junction had 6 bases not matched to a gene; V was cut back by 4 bases and J by 8 bases. Germline V lookup: CDR1 LNHNV, CDR2 YYDKDF (reference sequence). This CDR3 is 14 amino acids long. CDR3 sequence (DNA): TGTGCCACCAGCAACCGGGACAGGGCGGATGAGCAGTTCTTC. Protein sequence: CATSNRDRADEQFF.

The J gene is TRBJ1-4, the V gene TRBV7-9, with D possibly being TRBD1 (6 bases). Trimming took off 5 bases at V and 2 bases at J, with 18 bases between the two ends. CDR1 is SEHNR, CDR2 FQNEAQ, per germline (reference sequence). The CDR3 runs to 17 residues. DNA for the CDR3: TGTGCCAGCAGCCCCCCGTGGTCGGACAGTACTAATGAAAAACTGTTTTTT. It is translated as CASSPPWSDSTNEKLFF.

Concerning this clone itself: Because the CDR3 is missing its conserved closing phenylalanine or tryptophan, this is likely a read error. The DNA is omitted, as the CDR3 cannot be located on it reliably, and the CDR3 follows TCRdb's listing. The V gene is TRBV21-1, the J gene TRBJ1-6; the D call in the table, TRBD1, was not verified against the DNA. TRBV21-1 is a listed pseudogene. The CDR3 sequence runs 17 residues, both termini included. CDR3 loop: CASSFRDSPLGNSPLHL.

The V gene is TRBV5-1, the J gene TRBJ1-3; 7 nucleotides align to TRBD1. The length of the CDR3 is 13 residues. From germline, CDR1 is SGHRS and CDR2 YFSETQ. J lost 4 bases, V lost 7 bases, and 5 bases had no gene match. The CDR3 bases are TGCGCCAGCCGGGACAGCCTAGGAAACACCATATATTTT. Translating gives CASRDSLGNTIYF.

The V gene is TRBV11-2, the J gene TRBJ1-4; the match to TRBD1 covers 8 bases. Trimming cost V 3 bases and J 8 bases; bases outside gene matches: 11. The germline CDR1 and CDR2 sequences are SGHAT and FQNNGV. There are 16 residues in the CDR3. In nucleotides, the CDR3 is TGTGCCAGCAGCTTCTCGAGGACAGGGCGAGAGGAAAAACTGTTTTTT. Amino acid sequence: CASSFSRTGREEKLFF. Together with reference TRBV11-2 and TRBJ1-4, the CDR3 gives the full variable domain: EAGVAQSPRYKIIEKRQSVAFWCNPISGHATLYWYQQILGQGPKLLIQFQNNGVVDDSQLPKDRFSAERLKGVDSTLKIQPAKLEDSAVYLCASSFSRTGREEKLFFGSGTQLSVL.

This CDR3 reads CASSLNRESYGYTF. The CDR3 coding sequence is TGTGCCAGCAGCTTAAACAGGGAAAGCTATGGCTACACCTTC. The chain combines TRBV11-2 with TRBJ1-2; tentative D call: TRBD1 (6 bases). This CDR3 has 14 amino acids. Per the germline V gene, CDR1 is SGHAT and CDR2 is FQNNGV. The ends were cut back, 2 bases at V and 4 bases at J, with 11 bases in the middle.

The chain is built from TRBV15 and TRBJ2-5; 7 bases are a match to TRBD1. The CDR3 consists of 16 residues. V dropped 0 bases and J dropped 4; count of bases not matched to a gene: 8. Germline V gene sequence: CDR1 LNHNV, CDR2 YYDKDF (reference sequence). The CDR3 is CATSREAGGRSETQYF. The CDR3, as DNA: TGTGCCACCAGCAGAGAGGCAGGGGGTCGTTCAGAGACCCAGTACTTC.

The chain recombines TRBV10-3 with TRBJ1-1; a possible D gene is TRBD1 (6 bases). The CDR3 runs 15 residues. The V end lost 0 bases, the J end lost 2 bases, and 10 bases lay between the germline ends. Germline lookup yields CDR1 ENHRY and CDR2 SYGVKD. CDR3 DNA: TGTGCCATCAGTGAGTCGATAGGGGGAAACACTGAAGCTTTCTTT. Its translation: CAISESIGGNTEAFF.

The chain has TRBV19 and TRBJ2-1; weak D call: TRBD2 (7 bases). The V and J ends lost 5 bases and 7 bases respectively, with 21 bases between them. Germline CDR1 and CDR2: LNHDA and SQIVND (reference sequence). The CDR3 is 16 residues long. As DNA, the CDR3 is TGTGCCAGTAGTCCGTGGGGGGGCCGGTTAATGAATGAGCAGTTCTTC. Protein sequence: CASSPWGGRLMNEQFF.

The CDR3 reads CSVEGLQEKLFF. The CDR3 DNA sequence: TGCAGCGTTGAAGGTTTACAGGAAAAACTGTTTTTT. The chain uses TRBV29-1 and TRBJ1-4; D is uncertain. V was shortened by 1 base and J by 8 bases, with 8 bases between the two germline ends. This CDR3 contains 12 residues. Germline CDR1 and CDR2: SQVTM and ANQGSEA.

The chain employs TRBV20-1 and TRBJ2-5; D is uncertain. V lost 5 bases to trimming and J lost 5 bases, with 6 bases between them. Germline lookup yields CDR1 DFQATT and CDR2 SNEGSKA (reference sequence). The CDR3 runs to 10 residues. The CDR3, as DNA: TGCAGTGCTCTCGGGGAGACCCAGTACTTC. This encodes CSALGETQYF.

V and J are TRBV29-1 and TRBJ2-5; 9 bases agree with TRBD2. With 7 bases clipped from V and 1 base from J, the junction kept 13 bases outside the gene matches. Germline V gene lookup returns CDR1 SQVTM and CDR2 ANQGSEA. There are 16 residues in the CDR3. The CDR3 is CSASFLAGWAQETQYF. CDR3 nucleotide sequence: TGCAGCGCCTCATTTCTAGCGGGATGGGCCCAAGAGACCCAGTACTTC.

The chain carries TRBV4-3 and TRBJ2-7; weak D call: TRBD2 (7 bases). Trimming pared 2 bases from V and 2 bases from J, leaving 16 bases between. CDR1 is LGHNA and CDR2 is YSLEER in the germline V gene. There are 16 residues in the CDR3. CDR3 DNA: TGCGCCAGCAGCCAAAACACGGGGGGCGGGACCTACGAGCAGTACTTC. Its translation is CASSQNTGGGTYEQYF.

This chain uses TRBV27 with TRBJ2-1; 8 bases match TRBD2. The trim removed 3 bases at V and 2 bases at J, leaving 9 bases unmatched. This CDR3 has 17 amino acids. Germline V gene data show CDR1 as MNHEY and CDR2 as SMNVEV (reference sequence). The CDR3 sequence is CASSFYGAGVAYNEQFF. For the CDR3, the DNA is TGTGCCAGCAGTTTTTATGGAGCGGGAGTAGCCTACAATGAGCAGTTCTTC.

The chain recombines TRBV7-6 with TRBJ1-2, with D perhaps matching TRBD1 (6 bases). Trimming pared 0 bases from V and 2 bases from J, leaving 19 bases between. CDR1 and CDR2 (germline): SGHVS, FNYEAQ. CDR3 length equals 18 residues. In DNA, the CDR3 is TGTGCCAGCAGCTTAGCGCATGCGGGGGCGGAACTAAACTATGGCTACACCTTC. Translated, it gives CASSLAHAGAELNYGYTF.

This clone was observed a handful of times. Other DNA sequences within the sample encode an identical CDR3. The V call is TRBV14, the J call TRBJ1-2; a weak D match, TRBD1 (5 bases). CDR1 SGHDN and CDR2 FVKESK come from the germline V gene. Deletions cut 1 base from V and 7 bases from J, with 10 bases between. The CDR3 spans 13 residues. CDR3 in DNA: TGTGCCAGCAGCCAAGTCGGGGGGGGTGGCTACACCTTC. Encoded protein: CASSQVGGGGYTF.

J is TRBJ2-5 and V is TRBV7-9, with 7 bases that match TRBD2. CDR3 size: 17 residues. J lost 1 base, V lost 5 bases, and 13 bases had no gene match. CDR1 is SEHNR, CDR2 FQNEAQ, per germline (reference sequence). The CDR3 is CASSPNPQLAVQETQYF. The CDR3 nucleotides read TGTGCCAGCAGCCCTAACCCCCAGCTAGCGGTCCAAGAGACCCAGTACTTC.

This chain connects TRBV27 to TRBJ1-2; TRBD1 matches at 10 bases. The germline V gene has CDR1 MNHEY and CDR2 SMNVEV (reference sequence). V was pared by 5 bases and J by 8 bases, with 8 bases of the junction left unmatched. The length of the CDR3 is 14 residues. DNA for the CDR3: TGTGCCAGCAGTGCCGACGGGACAGGGGACGGCTACACCTTC. Protein: CASSADGTGDGYTF.

This clone has only a few counts. This chain connects TRBV6-5 to TRBJ1-1; weak D call: TRBD1 (6 bases). V shed 5 bases and J shed 5 bases, with 12 bases lying between them. Germline V CDR1 and CDR2: MNHEY, SVGAGI. This CDR3 has 13 amino acids. This CDR3 reads CASSSTGRTEAFF. The CDR3 DNA follows: TGTGCCAGCAGTAGTACAGGGCGTACTGAAGCTTTCTTT.

V and J are TRBV27 and TRBJ2-2, with D tentatively TRBD2 (5 bases). CDR1 is MNHEY, CDR2 SMNVEV, per germline (reference sequence). Trimming removed 1 base at V and 7 bases at J, with 7 bases between. This CDR3 is 13 amino acids long. The CDR3: CASSLFRGGELFF. The DNA for the CDR3 is TGTGCCAGCAGTTTATTCCGGGGCGGGGAGCTGTTTTTT.

The V gene is TRBV5-1, the J gene TRBJ2-7; TRBD1 aligns across 9 bases. CDR3 length: 14 residues. The germline V gene has CDR1 SGHRS and CDR2 YFSETQ. Trimming cost V 3 bases and J 5 bases; bases outside gene matches: 6. CDR3 loop: CASSSNRGQDEQYF. CDR3 nucleotide sequence: TGCGCCAGCAGCTCAAACAGGGGGCAGGACGAGCAGTACTTC.

This chain links TRBV7-8 with TRBJ1-3; D remains ambiguous. Trimming cost V 1 base and J 8 bases, with 9 bases left between them. There are 13 residues in the CDR3. In germline, CDR1 is SGHVS, CDR2 FQNEAQ. For the CDR3, the DNA is TGTGCCAGCAGCTTAGAGGCTCGGGACACCATATATTTT. Translating gives CASSLEARDTIYF.